The 7 T cell receptor beta chains reported below all come from one sample, sequenced in a study. TCRdb reprocessed the 5' RACE reads with MiXCR, giving one entry per CDR3 protein. Here the sample spans about 40,000 distinct CDR3 sequences, approximately 20% being singletons. Material for sequencing was naive CD4+ T cells sorted from a lymph node. Specified subset: naive CD4+ T cells, CD4+CD45RA+CD25-. The receptors were sampled from a female donor with breast cancer.

This chain connects TRBV6-6 to TRBJ2-7, with 8 bases that match TRBD2. Germline V gene lookup returns CDR1 MNHNY and CDR2 SVGAGI (reference sequence). V was clipped by 6 bases and J by 6 bases; unmatched bases: 1. This CDR3 comprises 11 residues. DNA for the CDR3: TGTGCCAGCAGACGGGAGGGCGAGCAGTACTTC. It encodes CASRREGEQYF.

Notes on this clonotype: The junction shows a germline mismatch at one end, possibly a read error. The chain links TRBV5-1 to TRBJ2-2; a possible D gene is TRBD2 (5 bases). Germline V gives CDR1 SGHRS, CDR2 YFSETQ. This CDR3 has 17 amino acids. CDR3: CASSLWQDSLNTGEPFF. The CDR3 DNA sequence: TGCGCCAGCAGCTTGTGGCAGGACTCCCTGAACACCGGGGAGCCGTTTTTT.

As regards this clonotype: A clone one base away is much larger, so this may be a read error. The V call is TRBV20-1, the J call TRBJ2-1; no definite D call. Germline values: CDR1 DFQATT, CDR2 SNEGSKA (reference sequence). The CDR3 length is 11 residues. Here the CDR3 reads CSASMPHEQCF. DNA of the CDR3: TGCAGTGCTAGTATGCCCCATGAGCAGTGCTTC.

This clonotype was found a few times. The chain combines TRBV25-1 with TRBJ1-1, with D perhaps TRBD1 (5 bases). CDR1 MGHDK and CDR2 SYGVNS come from the germline V gene. Trimming cost V 8 bases and J 2 bases, with 12 bases left between them. CDR3 length: 13 residues. In DNA form, the CDR3 reads TGTGCCAGCCTCAGGGACGGTAACACTGAAGCTTTCTTT. It encodes CASLRDGNTEAFF.

The chain has TRBV5-1 and TRBJ2-7; 10 bases are shared with TRBD2. CDR1 SGHRS and CDR2 YFSETQ come from the germline V gene. CDR3 length: 15 residues. The junction had 4 bases not matched to a gene; V was cut back by 4 bases and J by 0 bases. The CDR3 coding sequence is TGCGCCAGCAGCGCTGCTAGCGGGAGCTCCTACGAGCAGTACTTC. Amino acid sequence: CASSAASGSSYEQYF.

This clonotype has a handful of counts. The chain joins TRBV12-3 or TRBV12-4 to TRBJ2-1; 10 positions agree with TRBD1. The V and J ends lost 4 bases and 7 bases, in that order; junction bases with no gene match: 10. CDR3 length: 16 residues. This CDR3 is CASSSLGTGVWNEQFF. As DNA, the CDR3 is TGTGCCAGCAGTTCACTCGGGACAGGGGTGTGGAATGAGCAGTTCTTC.

This clonotype was seen a few times. The V gene is TRBV5-1, the J gene TRBJ2-7, with D perhaps TRBD1 (6 bases). The CDR3 is made up of 13 amino acids. The germline CDR1 and CDR2 sequences are SGHRS and YFSETQ. Trimming cost V 4 bases and J 3 bases, with 11 bases left between them. The CDR3 sequence is CASSRGQNYEQYF. The CDR3 DNA reads TGCGCCAGCAGCCGCGGACAGAACTACGAGCAGTACTTC.